The rows below give T cell receptor beta chains drawn from one sample of a study of T cell responses to AZD1222 COVID-19 vaccine. Only in-frame clones appear in the TCRdb table, and some are missing; sequencing was by immunoSEQ multiplex PCR. Of about 180,000 clones listed, 80% to 90% are singletons. The sequences come from peripheral blood, collected on day 0 of AZD1222 vaccination. The receptors derive from an adult in good health. Both conserved end residues are part of each CDR3. A D gene is named only where the DNA matches it firmly. For some rows the clone size is stated as once, few or many, or as a class when expanded; others skip it.

d_call clone_size j_call v_call cdr3_aa cdr3_nt
NA NA TRBJ2-7 TRBV19 CASRMTGVYEQYF TGTGCCAGTAGAATGACAGGCGTCTACGAGCAGTACTTC
NA NA TRBJ2-3 TRBV28 CASSLYGVGDTQYF TGTGCCAGCAGTTTATACGGGGTCGGTGATACGCAGTATTTT
NA NA TRBJ2-3 TRBV10-1 CASSESVISTTDTQYF TGCGCCAGCAGTGAGTCGGTAATTTCAACCACGGATACGCAGTATTTT
NA NA TRBJ1-1 TRBV19 CASSIEDTEAFF TGTGCCAGTAGTATAGAGGACACTGAAGCTTTCTTT
NA once TRBJ1-2 TRBV27 CASSFYGSTYGYTF TGTGCCAGCAGTTTTTACGGATCTACCTATGGCTACACCTTC
NA NA TRBJ1-3 TRBV4-1 CASSQSTAPGNTIYF TGCGCCAGCAGCCAATCGACAGCGCCTGGAAACACCATATATTTT
TRBD2 NA TRBJ2-3 TRBV3-1/TRBV3-2 CASRGSGGVYTQYF TGTGCCAGCAGGGGATCGGGGGGGGTATATACGCAGTATTTT
NA NA TRBJ2-2 TRBV4-2 CASSQGTVNTGELFF TGTGCCAGCAGCCAAGGGACCGTCAACACCGGGGAGCTGTTTTTT
NA few TRBJ1-2 TRBV5-6 CASSKKNSGYTGYTF TGTGCCAGCAGCAAGAAAAATTCGGGTTACACTGGCTACACCTTC
NA NA TRBJ1-1 TRBV12-3/TRBV12-4 CASSLSTEAFF TGTGCCAGCAGTTTGAGCACTGAAGCTTTCTTT
TRBD1 NA TRBJ1-5 TRBV20-1 CSASSSGTGGGQPQHF TGCAGTGCTAGTAGCTCCGGGACAGGGGGCGGTCAGCCCCAGCATTTT
TRBD1 NA TRBJ1-6 TRBV19 CASTPGQGAMEGNSPLHF TGTGCCAGTACTCCGGGACAGGGAGCTATGGAGGGTAATTCACCCCTCCACTTT
TRBD2 NA TRBJ2-5 TRBV7-9 CASSSPLTAGELQETQYF TGTGCCAGCAGCTCCCCTTTGACCGCGGGGGAGTTACAAGAGACCCAGTACTTC
TRBD1 NA TRBJ1-2 TRBV6-5 CASRDREDGYTF TGTGCCAGCAGGGACAGGGAGGATGGCTACACCTTC
NA NA TRBJ2-1 TRBV5-1 CASSLDGPIDNEQFF TGCGCCAGCAGCTTGGATGGACCAATAGACAATGAGCAGTTCTTC
NA NA TRBJ1-3 TRBV4-1 CASSRHQGRIISGNTIYF TGCGCCAGCAGCCGACACCAGGGACGGATCATCTCTGGAAACACCATATATTTT
TRBD1 once TRBJ1-1 TRBV28 CASSPAGGAMNTEAFF TGTGCCAGCAGTCCCGCAGGGGGGGCCATGAACACTGAAGCTTTCTTT
NA NA TRBJ1-2 TRBV6-6 CASSGRAYGYTF TGTGCCAGCAGTGGCAGGGCGTATGGCTACACCTTC
NA NA TRBJ1-2 TRBV6-5 CASSYGTNYGYTF TGTGCCAGCAGTTACGGGACCAACTATGGCTACACCTTC
NA NA TRBJ1-2 TRBV6-5 CASSLRRGYGYTF TGTGCCAGCAGTTTAAGACGGGGCTATGGCTACACCTTC
TRBD2 NA TRBJ2-3 TRBV10-2 CASRASGGAGTDTQYF TGCGCCAGCAGAGCTAGCGGGGGGGCCGGCACAGATACGCAGTATTTT
NA once TRBJ2-1 TRBV6-2/TRBV6-3 CASSYLGGEQFF TGTGCCAGCAGTTACTTGGGGGGTGAGCAGTTCTTC
NA NA TRBJ1-1 TRBV19 CASSPPRGWNTEAFF TGTGCCAGTAGTCCCCCCCGGGGGTGGAACACTGAAGCTTTCTTT
NA NA TRBJ1-5 TRBV20-1 CSASSSVNQPQHF TGCAGTGCTAGTTCCAGTGTCAATCAGCCCCAGCATTTT
NA NA TRBJ1-3 TRBV19 CASTRGAGNTIYF TGTGCCAGTACAAGGGGTGCTGGAAACACCATATATTTT
TRBD2 NA TRBJ2-5 TRBV6-1 CASSEARLAGPQETQYF TGTGCCAGCAGTGAAGCCAGACTAGCGGGGCCGCAAGAGACCCAGTACTTC
NA NA TRBJ1-1 TRBV2 CASRSGGQLILNTEAFF TGTGCCAGCAGGTCCGGCGGGCAACTAATTCTGAACACTGAAGCTTTCTTT
NA NA TRBJ2-2 TRBV30 CAWSVRGNTGELFF TGTGCCTGGAGTGTACGGGGGAACACCGGGGAGCTGTTTTTT
NA NA TRBJ1-2 TRBV24-1 CATSDPGAGVGGYTF TGTGCCACCAGTGACCCCGGGGCAGGGGTCGGAGGCTACACCTTC
TRBD2 NA TRBJ2-5 TRBV7-2 CASSFTGGGAGETQYF TGTGCCAGCAGCTTTACAGGCGGGGGGGCTGGGGAGACCCAGTACTTC
NA NA TRBJ1-1 TRBV5-1 CASSLTSREHAEAFF TGCGCCAGCAGCTTGACTTCGAGGGAACACGCTGAAGCTTTCTTT
NA NA TRBJ1-1 TRBV5-4 CASSGILNTEAFF TGTGCCAGCTCCGGGATCCTCAACACTGAAGCTTTCTTT
NA NA TRBJ2-1 TRBV25-1 CASSPVLPYNEQFF TGTGCCAGCAGTCCGGTTTTACCCTACAATGAGCAGTTCTTC
NA NA TRBJ1-3 TRBV29-1 CSVEEGLGNTIYF TGCAGCGTTGAAGAGGGTCTTGGAAACACCATATATTTT
TRBD2 NA TRBJ2-5 TRBV10-2 CASSEWLAGGDETQYF TGCGCCAGCAGTGAGTGGCTAGCGGGGGGAGATGAGACCCAGTACTTC
NA once TRBJ1-3 TRBV7-9 CASSLGVRVHESSGNTIYF TGTGCCAGCAGCTTAGGGGTCAGGGTCCACGAGAGCTCTGGAAACACCATATATTTT
NA NA TRBJ1-1 TRBV5-1 CASKSGAGWGTEAFF TGCGCCAGCAAGTCAGGGGCTGGCTGGGGCACTGAAGCTTTCTTT
NA NA TRBJ2-3 TRBV27 CASSLVPGTTDTQYF TGTGCCAGCAGTTTAGTTCCAGGCACCACAGATACGCAGTATTTT
NA NA TRBJ1-2 TRBV30 CAWSVLSSGGYTF TGTGCCTGGAGTGTACTCTCCAGTGGCGGCTACACCTTC
TRBD1 NA TRBJ1-6 TRBV23-1 CASSQDRGWGYNSPLHF TGCGCCAGCAGTCAGGACAGGGGTTGGGGTTATAATTCACCCCTCCACTTT
NA NA TRBJ2-5 TRBV9 CASSVVGGRQETQYF TGTGCCAGCAGCGTTGTCGGGGGGCGCCAAGAGACCCAGTACTTC
TRBD1 NA TRBJ1-3 TRBV4-3 CASSQARDRVRGNTIYF TGCGCCAGCAGCCAGGCCCGGGACAGGGTCAGAGGAAACACCATATATTTT
NA NA TRBJ2-1 TRBV9 CASSYRVSSYNEQFF TGTGCCAGCAGCTATCGGGTTAGCTCCTACAATGAGCAGTTCTTC
NA NA TRBJ2-2 TRBV7-9 CASSLGVRGPPGELFF TGTGCCAGCAGCTTAGGGGTCCGCGGCCCCCCCGGGGAGCTGTTTTTT
NA NA TRBJ2-3 TRBV5-8 CASSFLWGWTDTQYF TGTGCCAGCAGCTTTCTGTGGGGCTGGACAGATACGCAGTATTTT
TRBD1 NA TRBJ1-2 TRBV28 CASRTQGFGYTF TGTGCCAGCAGGACACAGGGGTTTGGCTACACCTTC
TRBD2 NA TRBJ2-2 TRBV2 CASTRLAGGPQTGELFF TGTGCTTCGACAAGGCTGGCGGGGGGGCCGCAAACCGGGGAGCTGTTTTTT
NA few TRBJ2-7 TRBV6-1 CASSEVSGVSNEQYF TGTGCCAGCAGTGAAGTATCAGGGGTTTCGAACGAGCAGTACTTC
NA once TRBJ1-1 TRBV6-1 CASSEGGAKTEAFF TGTGCCAGCAGTGAAGGCGGGGCGAAGACTGAAGCTTTCTTT